One sample yielded the 19 T cell receptor beta chains listed below, sequenced in a study of human T cells and chemical hapten exposure. TCRdb recomputed calls from the RACE reads with MiXCR, one row per CDR3 protein. The table has about 340,000 distinct CDR3 sequences, approximately 6.9% seen once; the top ten hold around 8.4%. Time point described: patch test 1, 2 weeks after DPC sensitization. Treatment of the sample: therapeutic diphenylcyclopropenone sensitization with weekly scalp DPC. Sequences were derived from whole blood, sampled in connection with sensitization to the hapten diphenylcyclopropenone (DPC). Receptors were obtained from a young woman with alopecia areata. Some clones in this sample may be carry-over from other donors' samples.

The chain uses TRBV12-3 or TRBV12-4 and TRBJ2-7; 10 positions agree with TRBD2. The CDR3 consists of 15 residues. The V and J ends lost 4 bases and 5 bases, in that order; junction bases with no gene match: 8. CDR3 coding DNA: TGTGCCAGCAGTTACCCCCATAGCGGGGGGCACGAGCAGTACTTC. It specifies CASSYPHSGGHEQYF.

This clonotype was picked up many times. V is TRBV28 and J is TRBJ2-7; weak D call: TRBD1 (6 bases). Looked up from germline, CDR1 is MDHEN and CDR2 is SYDVKM. The V gene lost 5 bases and the J gene lost 4 bases, with 21 bases spanning the gap. The length of the CDR3 is 16 residues. CDR3 coding DNA: TGTGCCAGCAGTCCTATTGACAGGTTCCGGGGATACGAGCAGTACTTC. Translation: CASSPIDRFRGYEQYF.

The gene calls are TRBV4-2 and TRBJ2-6, with D possibly TRBD2 on 5 matching bases. The CDR3 runs to 14 residues. V shed 0 bases and J shed 13 bases, with 13 bases lying between them. CDR1 and CDR2 (germline): LGHNA, YNFKEQ. The CDR3, as DNA: TGTGCCAGCAGCCAAGATCCGGACTTTGGGGTCCTGACTTTC. Translating it yields CASSQDPDFGVLTF.

In this sample, this clonotype turned up many times. The chain has TRBV2 and TRBJ2-3; 7 bases map to TRBD2. With 6 bases clipped from V and 5 bases from J, the junction kept 5 bases outside the gene matches. The CDR3 has 13 amino acids. Germline CDR1 SNHLY, CDR2 FYNNEI. CDR3 in DNA: TGTGCCAGCAGCCGGGGGGATGAAGATACGCAGTATTTT. This gives the protein CASSRGDEDTQYF.

This clonotype came up many times. The rearrangement uses TRBV20-1 and TRBJ2-1; 11 positions agree with TRBD2. The germline V gene encodes CDR1 DFQATT and CDR2 SNEGSKA (reference sequence). The CDR3 totals 16 residues. J gave up 2 bases and V 2 bases, and 5 bases lay outside the gene matches. The CDR3: CSARTLAGATYNEQFF. As DNA, the CDR3 is TGCAGTGCTAGAACACTAGCGGGGGCTACCTACAATGAGCAGTTCTTC.

The chain is built from TRBV6-2 or TRBV6-3 and TRBJ2-7, with TRBD2 identical over 9 bases. V lost 2 bases and J lost 7; bases outside the gene matches: 9. CDR1 and CDR2 (germline): MNHEY, SVGEGT. There are 15 residues in the CDR3. CDR3 bases: TGTGCCAGCAGTTACCCGCGGGGGGGGACGAGGGAGCAGTACTTC. Residues: CASSYPRGGTREQYF.

This clonotype was counted ten times or more. V gene TRBV12-3 or TRBV12-4 combines with J gene TRBJ2-3; 11 bases fit TRBD2. The J segment lost 3 bases and the V segment lost 5 bases, leaving 13 bases of the junction unmatched. The CDR3 spans 18 residues. CDR3 loop: CASSPGTSGSERTDTQYF. In DNA, the CDR3 is TGTGCCAGCAGTCCTGGGACTAGCGGTTCCGAGAGGACAGATACGCAGTATTTT.

This clonotype turned up a few times. The rearrangement links TRBV6-5 to TRBJ2-7; D is unresolved. The CDR3 extends over 15 amino acids. Germline V lookup: CDR1 MNHEY, CDR2 SVGAGI. Trimming took off 7 bases at V and 8 bases at J, with 24 bases between the two ends. CDR3 amino acids: CASTSRVGGSTKQYF. The CDR3 DNA follows: TGTGCCAGCACCTCAAGGGTCGGCGGCAGTACGAAGCAGTACTTC.

This chain connects TRBV6-1 to TRBJ1-4, with D tentatively TRBD1 (5 bases). This CDR3 contains 18 residues. Trimming pared 9 bases from V and 9 bases from J, leaving 32 bases between. The germline V gene encodes CDR1 MNHNS and CDR2 SASEGT. In nucleotides, the CDR3 is TGTGCCAGTCGACGTTTAACAGGATTTGGGGGGGTGAGGCAAAAACTGTTTTTT. Amino acid sequence: CASRRLTGFGGVRQKLFF.

Ten or more counts support this clonotype. This chain connects TRBV24-1 to TRBJ2-3; the match to TRBD2 covers 11 bases. The V segment lost 5 bases and the J segment 5 bases; nucleotides outside the gene matches: 17. The CDR3 contains 19 residues. CDR1 KGHDR and CDR2 SFDVKD come from the germline V gene. CDR3 sequence reads: CATSGVLAGGRRGGDTQYF. CDR3 sequence (DNA): TGTGCCACCAGTGGTGTCCTAGCGGGGGGCCGGCGAGGAGGAGATACGCAGTATTTT.

This clonotype has just one count. The chain combines TRBV5-4 with TRBJ1-2; TRBD1 agrees at 7 bases. This CDR3 comprises 14 residues. The germline V gene encodes CDR1 SGHNT and CDR2 YYREEE (reference sequence). V gave up 4 bases and J gave up 6 bases; unmatched junction bases: 9. CDR3 in amino acids: CASSPGRGEHGYTF. As DNA, the CDR3 is TGTGCCAGCAGCCCCGGCAGGGGGGAACATGGCTACACCTTC.

This clonotype has ten or more counts. The chain has TRBV27 and TRBJ2-3; D perhaps matches TRBD2 (6 bases). Trimming took 6 bases from V and 3 from J, leaving 19 bases between them. Germline-derived CDR1 and CDR2 are MNHEY and SMNVEV (reference sequence). This CDR3 is 16 amino acids long. CDR3 amino acids: CASRAVLEGITDTQYF. In DNA form, the CDR3 reads TGTGCCAGCAGAGCCGTCTTGGAGGGGATTACAGATACGCAGTATTTT.

This clonotype was counted between two and nine times. The chain recombines TRBV18 with TRBJ2-7; 8 nucleotides match TRBD1. V dropped 3 bases and J dropped 2; count of bases not matched to a gene: 6. Germline-derived CDR1 and CDR2 are KGHSH and LQKENI. The CDR3 extends over 15 amino acids. The DNA of the CDR3 is TGTGCCAGCTCACCCCGTCGACAGGGGACCTACGAGCAGTACTTC. Its protein product is CASSPRRQGTYEQYF.

Comment on this clonotype: The junction shows a germline mismatch at one end, possibly a read error. The chain uses TRBV6-2 or TRBV6-3 and TRBJ2-3; a possible D gene is TRBD1 (6 bases). The CDR3 is made up of 16 amino acids. Germline V lookup: CDR1 MNHEY, CDR2 SVGEGT. The CDR3 here is CVSSYRAAGGTDTQYF. The CDR3 coding sequence is TGTGTCAGCAGTTACAGGGCTGCTGGGGGCACAGATACGCAGTATTTT.

This clonotype occurred once. The V call is TRBV2, the J call TRBJ1-5; D may be TRBD1 (5 bases). Trimming took off 11 bases at V and 5 bases at J, with 13 bases between the two ends. Looked up from germline, CDR1 is SNHLY and CDR2 is FYNNEI. The CDR3 sequence is 12 residues long. CDR3 sequence (DNA): TGTGCCGGCGGGGCACGAGATCAGCCCCAGCATTTT. Its protein is CAGGARDQPQHF. The full variable domain, with the rest looked up from reference TRBV2 and TRBJ1-5, is EPEVTQTPSHQVTQMGQEVILRCVPISNHLYFYWYRQILGQKVEFLVSFYNNEISEKSEIFDDQFSVERPDGSNFTLKIRSTKLEDSAMYFCAGGARDQPQHFGDGTRLSIL.

This sequence joins TRBV7-2 and TRBJ1-5; tentatively, D is TRBD1 (5 bases). Looked up from germline, CDR1 is SGHTA and CDR2 is FQGNSA. The CDR3 consists of 14 residues. V lost 4 bases to trimming and J lost 2 bases, with 9 bases between them. The CDR3 bases are TGTGCCAGCAGCTGGGGGGGAGGCAATCAGCCCCAGCATTTT. This gives the protein CASSWGGGNQPQHF.

This clonotype came up a few times. V is TRBV20-1 and J is TRBJ1-4; D remains unclear. The CDR3 sequence is 14 residues long. Germline values: CDR1 DFQATT, CDR2 SNEGSKA (reference sequence). The germline V and J ends were trimmed by 3 bases and 3 bases, with 11 bases remaining between them. CDR3 DNA: TGCAGTGCTAGTTTCCGGGCCCCTAATGAAAAACTGTTTTTT. This translates into CSASFRAPNEKLFF.

This clonotype has only a few counts. The chain carries TRBV5-1 and TRBJ1-2; unclear D gene. V shed 1 base and J shed 0 bases, with 10 bases lying between them. CDR3 length: 15 residues. Germline CDR1 reads SGHRS; CDR2 reads YFSETQ. The CDR3 is CASSLTRDTNYGYTF. DNA for the CDR3: TGCGCCAGCAGCTTGACGCGAGACACTAACTATGGCTACACCTTC.

This clonotype was observed a few times. The gene calls are TRBV4-2 and TRBJ2-2, with TRBD1 as a possible D gene (6 bases). The V gene lost 1 base and the J gene lost 0 bases, with 6 bases spanning the gap. The CDR3 spans 15 residues. CDR1 and CDR2 (germline): LGHNA, YNFKEQ. The CDR3 loop is CASSQGDTNTGELFF. CDR3 DNA: TGTGCCAGCAGCCAAGGGGACACGAACACCGGGGAGCTGTTTTTT.